The entry that follows covers one TCR beta chain sequence. Its specific antigen is unknown. A much larger clone lies one base from this, so it may be a read error. The germline V and J ends show losses of 2 bases and 2 bases respectively, and no gene match explains 5 bases of the junction. Reading the germline V gene gives CDR1 SGHVS and CDR2 FNYEAQ. From the cysteine through the phenylalanine, the CDR3 covers 15 amino acids. Only the CDR3 portion is preserved as DNA: 45 bases, with reading frame beginning at the first base. The record originates from a study of neurological immune-mediated disorders (dated by TCRdb to the late 2010s). In the study overall: The study compared peripheral blood TCR-beta repertoires of HTLV-I-associated myelopathy (HAM/TSP) patients, multiple sclerosis patients and healthy controls using UMI-based sequencing. Longitudinal HAM/TSP donors and healthy donors each had 3 time-points at intervals of roughly 3-40 months. Alongside PBMC samples, the set of about 100 TCR-beta libraries contained longitudinal samples, technical triplicates, and paired CD4+ and CD8+ T-cell subsets that had been sorted. The cohort was made up of some 70 subjects, consisting of around 14 HAM/TSP patients, about 34 multiple sclerosis patients and around 20 healthy controls. Study-wide conclusions, independent of this receptor: TCR clonal expansion was greatest in HAM/TSP patients and smallest in MS patients, who ranked below even healthy controls. Expanded clones from different subjects shared no identical CDR3 amino acid sequences, which suggests that TCR-beta repertoires were private in all groups.

cDNA synthesis used template-switch 5'RACE with a primer carrying a 10-nucleotide random unique molecular identifier tagging each TCR transcript. Every sequencing run yielded over 200 million TCR-beta sequences covering 15-18 subjects. The RNeasy kit was used for extraction of total RNA. The KAPA Real-time Library Amplification kit was used to amplify TCR-beta VDJ regions with primers for the TCR constant region and the 5'RACE anchor. A first PCR added sample indexes and Illumina adaptors, after which a second PCR increased the library yield. The roughly 650 bp TCR product was size-selected on a 2% E-gel SizeSelection system after Ampure bead purification. Before pooling, libraries had their quality checked on a Bioanalyzer, their concentration measured with Qubit, and their quantity determined with the Kapa Library Quantification kit. Libraries were sequenced paired-end 2 x 150 bp on an Illumina HiSeq 2500. To increase sequence diversity, roughly 24-30% phiX was spiked into each library pool. Per the source publication's procedure: Quality-filtered reads were processed with the UMI-based MiGEC pipeline, which removed over 85% of raw TCR sequences during error correction. VDJ genes were aligned to IMGT germline references, and each clonotype was defined by a unique CDR3 amino acid sequence together with V-J genes. VDJtools evaluated clonal expansion, Shannon diversity and CDR3 relatedness (CalcPairwiseDistances, ClusterSamples); CLCbio workbench built phylogenetic trees. Clones with at least 8 unique UMIs were defined as expanded, with this threshold being based on coefficient-of-variation modelling across technical triplicates. TCRdb reran the public reads through fastp at Q25 and MiXCR, keeping productive beta chains. CDR3 protein sequences are deduplicated, and each keeps its most common genes and DNA. The V and J calls reflect TCRdb's pipeline rather than the authors' work. The sample yields 64,000 or so distinct CDR3 sequences; roughly 10% were counted once. Roughly 10% of the sample belongs to the ten largest clones.

Per the publication, the time point label means: longitudinal time-point 1 (baseline). Healthy controls were blood bank volunteers in Maryland, USA. Libraries from unsorted PBMCs were made from 2 million PBMCs kept in RNAlater at -80 degrees C until RNA extraction. PBMCs were separated from peripheral blood using Ficoll-Hypaque density gradient centrifugation and then cryopreserved in liquid nitrogen. The chain uses TRBV7-6 and TRBJ2-5; TRBD2 matches 7 bases in the middle. This TCR was sampled from a man aged 30 to 45 in good health. Sample: PBMCs. The DNA sequence is given as TGTGCCAGCAGCTTACTTGGGGGGGAGCAAGAGACCCAGTACTTC. This translates into CASSLLGGEQETQYF.